The entry that follows covers one T cell receptor beta chain sequence. The V gene end was trimmed by 1 base and the J gene end by 5 bases; junction bases not matched to a gene: 11. The CDR3 has 16 amino acids. The V gene's germline CDR1 is SGDLS and CDR2 YYNGEE. The study recruited people aged about 18 to 90 years across approximately 24 US areas. Participants' own reports of clinical history determined their cohort assignment. The recovered donors of Cohort 3 showed two negative PCRs, clearance, or symptom resolution. Profiled with immunoSEQ multiplex PCR; TCRdb holds only in-frame clones, not every one. This table has fewer than 250,000 clones, roughly 84% appearing once. This entry is derived from a study of blood T cell repertoires in COVID-19. Whole-study context: PBMCs, B-cell-depleted T cells, or T cells were the source of the cDNA or gDNA that made up the material.

The chain uses TRBV9 and TRBJ2-5, with 7 bases matching TRBD1. Sequenced: PBMCs or T cells enriched from blood (not recorded which). The clonotype originates from a woman between 40 and 50 years old who had recovered from COVID-19. CDR3 DNA sequence: TGTGCCAGCAGCGTAATGTCGGTCGAGGGACAGGAGACCCAGTACTTC. This codes for CASSVMSVEGQETQYF.